The 17 T cell receptor beta chains in this list originate from one sample, sequenced in a study of T cells after yellow fever vaccination. TCRdb reprocessed the 5' RACE reads via MiXCR and lists one record per CDR3 protein. The data show about 580,000 distinct CDR3 sequences, around 16% seen once. Sample: PBMCs, taken 4 to 6 days after the first yellow fever vaccination. The receptors were sampled from a man between 18 and 35 years old who received the YFV17D yellow fever vaccine.

This clonotype was picked up a small number of times. The chain couples TRBV20-1 to TRBJ2-4, with a weak D call TRBD2 (6 bases). V lost 6 bases to trimming and J lost 4 bases, with 16 bases between them. Germline V lookup: CDR1 DFQATT, CDR2 SNEGSKA (reference sequence). The CDR3 runs 14 residues. CDR3 DNA sequence: TGCAGTGCGATGCGGGGTATTGGGAAAAACATTCAGTACTTC. This translates into CSAMRGIGKNIQYF.

This chain uses TRBV5-1 with TRBJ2-7; the D gene is possibly TRBD2 (6 bases). This CDR3 comprises 17 residues. Trimming stripped 6 bases from V and 4 bases from J, with 26 bases between. CDR1 is SGHRS and CDR2 is YFSETQ in the germline V gene. CDR3 sequence reads: CASNPGENSGFFYEQYF. The CDR3 DNA is TGCGCCAGCAACCCCGGGGAAAATAGCGGTTTCTTTTACGAGCAGTACTTC.

This clonotype has a handful of counts. V and J are TRBV21-1 and TRBJ1-1; the tabulated D call, TRBD1, remains unverified against the DNA. TRBV21-1 represents a pseudogene. This CDR3 comprises 13 residues. The CDR3 sequence is CASSKVPGREAFF. For the CDR3, the DNA is TGTGCCAGCAGCAAAGTACCGGGTCGGGAAGCTTTCTTT.

A single count supports this clonotype. The chain employs TRBV12-3 or TRBV12-4 and TRBJ2-5; no clear D gene. The CDR3 runs to 12 residues. Trimming pared 3 bases from V and 5 bases from J, leaving 7 bases between. Here the CDR3 reads CASSLYKETQYF. The CDR3 nucleotides read TGTGCCAGCAGTTTGTACAAGGAGACCCAGTACTTC.

This clonotype was seen a few times. This rearrangement joins TRBV12-3 or TRBV12-4 to TRBJ1-1, with 10 positions matching TRBD1. The CDR3 contains 16 residues. The junction had 11 bases not matched to a gene; V was cut back by 6 bases and J by 4 bases. CDR3 protein: CASRAAGQGLSTEAFF. In DNA form, the CDR3 reads TGTGCCAGCAGGGCAGCGGGACAGGGGTTGAGCACTGAAGCTTTCTTT.

This clonotype has only a few counts. The chain uses TRBV9 and TRBJ2-4, with D perhaps matching TRBD1 (5 bases). Per the germline V gene, CDR1 is SGDLS and CDR2 is YYNGEE. Between the trimmed V and J ends, which lost 1 base and 0 bases, there was a span of 8 bases. CDR3 length: 15 amino acids. DNA of the CDR3: TGTGCCAGCAGCGTATCAGGGCTAGCCAAAAACATTCAGTACTTC. The encoded protein is CASSVSGLAKNIQYF.

This clonotype was seen a handful of times. The chain employs TRBV7-2 and TRBJ2-5; 8 bases map to TRBD2. The V and J ends lost 2 bases and 5 bases, in that order; junction bases with no gene match: 7. The CDR3 loop spans 15 amino acids. Per germline, CDR1 SGHTA and CDR2 FQGNSA. CDR3 bases: TGTGCCAGCAGCTTAAACGGGGGGGTTCGGGAGACCCAGTACTTC. Translating it yields CASSLNGGVRETQYF.

The chain employs TRBV28 and TRBJ2-3; 12 nucleotides agree with TRBD2. The CDR3 sequence is 16 residues long. In germline, CDR1 is MDHEN, CDR2 SYDVKM. The V gene end was trimmed by 4 bases and the J gene end by 5 bases; junction bases not matched to a gene: 7. The CDR3 loop reads CASSSPSGGALDTQYF. In nucleotides, the CDR3 is TGTGCCAGCAGTTCCCCTAGCGGGGGGGCATTAGATACGCAGTATTTT.

The V gene is TRBV12-3 or TRBV12-4, the J gene TRBJ1-2; 7 bases are a match to TRBD1. The CDR3 is made up of 13 amino acids. Losses at the gene ends were 7 bases for V and 4 bases for J; bases not matched to a gene: 6. The CDR3 DNA is TGTGCCAGCAACCGACAGGGAACCTATGGCTACACCTTC. It specifies CASNRQGTYGYTF.

The gene calls are TRBV12-3 or TRBV12-4 and TRBJ2-3, with 9 positions matching TRBD2. Trimming took 2 bases from V and 5 from J; bases not matched to a gene: 8. The CDR3 consists of 16 residues. CDR3 sequence: CASSLIAGGPGDTQYF. The CDR3 bases are TGTGCCAGCAGTTTAATTGCGGGGGGGCCTGGAGATACGCAGTATTTT.

The sample holds a few counts of this clonotype. V usage is TRBV3-1 and J usage is TRBJ2-2; D unresolved. Germline V gene lookup returns CDR1 LGHDT and CDR2 YNNKEL (reference sequence). V was clipped by 2 bases and J by 7 bases, with 14 bases between them. The CDR3 is made up of 15 amino acids. This CDR3 reads CASSQYGRLYGELFF. The CDR3 nucleotides are TGTGCCAGCAGCCAATACGGCAGGTTGTACGGGGAGCTGTTTTTT.

This clonotype was counted a few times. The chain combines TRBV28 with TRBJ1-2, with D hard to call. The V end lost 2 bases, the J end lost 4 bases, and 11 bases lay between the germline ends. The germline V gene has CDR1 MDHEN and CDR2 SYDVKM. This CDR3 has 14 residues. The CDR3 bases are TGTGCCAGCAGTTTAGGTGAATCGGGCTATGGCTACACCTTC. As protein: CASSLGESGYGYTF.

This clonotype has just a few counts. The chain is built from TRBV20-1 and TRBJ2-5, with D tentatively TRBD2 (6 bases). The V gene lost 6 bases and the J gene lost 7 bases, with 18 bases spanning the gap. The CDR3 runs 13 residues. CDR1 is DFQATT, CDR2 SNEGSKA, per germline (reference sequence). The CDR3 reads CSAKTDVGGTQYF. The CDR3, as DNA: TGCAGTGCCAAGACGGACGTCGGGGGGACCCAGTACTTC.

This clonotype turned up a few times. J is TRBJ2-7 and V is TRBV3-1, with 9 bases that match TRBD2. Germline-derived CDR1 and CDR2 are LGHDT and YNNKEL (reference sequence). J lost 5 bases, V lost 4 bases, and 9 bases had no gene match. The CDR3 runs 15 residues. The CDR3 loop is CASSLLAGGGHEQYF. As DNA, the CDR3 is TGTGCCAGCAGCCTTTTGGCGGGGGGGGGCCACGAGCAGTACTTC.

This chain connects TRBV12-3 or TRBV12-4 to TRBJ2-3; perhaps TRBD2 as D (7 bases). The length of the CDR3 is 14 residues. V lost 4 bases to trimming and J lost 7 bases, with 15 bases between them. The CDR3 loop is CASSSMGGPNTQYF. DNA for the CDR3: TGTGCCAGCAGTTCAATGGGGGGGCCAAATACGCAGTATTTT.

The chain links TRBV6-6 to TRBJ2-7; D unresolved. The CDR3 consists of 12 residues. Trimming stripped 6 bases from V and 3 bases from J, with 9 bases between. Germline V gives CDR1 MNHNY, CDR2 SVGAGI (reference sequence). CDR3 protein: CASRDVDYEQYV. In nucleotides, the CDR3 is TGTGCCAGCAGGGACGTCGACTACGAGCAGTACGTC.

A few counts support this clonotype. The gene calls are TRBV20-1 and TRBJ1-1; the D is unclear. The germline gives CDR1 DFQATT, CDR2 SNEGSKA (reference sequence). The germline V and J ends were trimmed by 6 bases and 5 bases, with 7 bases remaining between them. This CDR3 has 10 amino acids. The CDR3 here is CSADATEAFF. The CDR3 region has the DNA TGCAGTGCAGATGCGACTGAAGCTTTCTTT.